This TCR beta chain was profiled in a study of blood T cell repertoires in COVID-19. Study in general: Sites across the United States, Italy and Spain contributed samples from acute and convalescent COVID-19. Sources were T cells, B-cell-depleted T cells, or PBMCs; the material itself was cDNA or gDNA.

V shed 0 bases, J shed 5 bases, and the junction held 4 bases outside the gene matches. Germline V gives CDR1 SGHRS, CDR2 YFSETQ. There are 14 residues in the CDR3. Methods used by the authors: Estimates of nucleated cell counts were drawn from the amplification of reference gene primers. The method was immunoSEQ multiplex PCR; TCRdb's version includes in-frame clones alone and lacks a portion of them. D and trimming come from the DNA, and the V and J calls and clone size come from that table. The sample contains 380,000 or so clones, around 90% of which appear only once. The clonotype originates from a man between 35 and 55 years old with acute or convalescent COVID-19. The J gene is TRBJ2-5, the V gene TRBV5-1; 7 positions match TRBD1. Material for sequencing was peripheral blood. In DNA form, the CDR3 reads TGCGCCAGCAGCTTGGAGGGGGCGCCGGAGACCCAGTACTTC. It is translated as CASSLEGAPETQYF. The whole variable domain, remainder taken from reference TRBV5-1 and TRBJ2-5, is KAGVTQTPRYLIKTRGQQVTLSCSPISGHRSVSWYQQTPGQGLQFLFEYFSETQRNKGNFPGRFSGRQFSNSRSEMNVSTLELGDSALYLCASSLEGAPETQYFGPGTRLLVL.